These T cell receptor beta chains were read from a single sample in a study of OX40 agonist ivuxolimab in advanced cancers. The method was immunoSEQ multiplex PCR; TCRdb's version includes in-frame clones alone and lacks a portion of them. The sample holds 30,000 to 40,000 clones; roughly 79% are singletons and the top ten take roughly a fifth. The material sequenced was CD4+ or CD8+ T cells sorted from blood, taken in a trial of the OX40 agonist ivuxolimab. The source of these receptors is an adult with an advanced solid tumor such as melanoma, head and neck, liver or kidney cancer. The CDR3 runs from the conserved cysteine through the conserved F or W. The D gene is left open where the match is weak. A row's size may be missing; if present it is once, few, many or a size class.

j_gene,v_gene,d_gene,abundance,CDR3nt,CDR3aa
TRBJ2-3,TRBV2,-,few,TGTGCCAGCAGTGAGGCGCAGGGAGGATATACGCAGTATTTT,CASSEAQGGYTQYF
TRBJ1-4,TRBV18,TRBD1,-,TGTGCCAGCTCACCCCTGGGACAGGGACATGAAAAACTGTTTTTT,CASSPLGQGHEKLFF
TRBJ2-5,TRBV19,TRBD1,-,TGTGCCAGTAGTGCGGGGACAGGGGGAAGAGGGGAGCAGTACTTC,CASSAGTGGRGEQYF
TRBJ1-4,TRBV29-1,-,-,TGCAGCGGGGGATACCGTTTCGAAAAACTGTTTTTT,CSGGYRFEKLFF
TRBJ2-1,TRBV10-2,TRBD1,-,TGCGCCAGCAGTGAGGGGACAGGTGGTGAGCAGTTCTTC,CASSEGTGGEQFF
TRBJ2-3,TRBV11-2,-,-,TGTGCCAGCAGCTTCGGGACGGCCTATAGCACAGATACGCAGTATTTT,CASSFGTAYSTDTQYF
TRBJ2-1,TRBV18,TRBD1,-,TGTGCCAGCTCACCACGGACAGGGGATAACAATGAGCAGTTCTTC,CASSPRTGDNNEQFF
TRBJ2-5,TRBV5-1,-,-,TGCGCCAGCAGCCGGGACGGGCTCCAGGAGACCCAGTACTTC,CASSRDGLQETQYF
TRBJ2-3,TRBV30,-,-,TGTGCCTGGAGGTCGTGGGTAGGGACCGATACGCAGTATTTT,CAWRSWVGTDTQYF
TRBJ2-3,TRBV5-6,-,-,TGTGCCAGCAGCCATGGGGCGGGAAGCACAGATACGCAGTATTTT,CASSHGAGSTDTQYF
TRBJ1-1,TRBV7-9,-,-,TGTGCCAGCAGCTTAGTCAAGAACACTGAAGCTTTCTTT,CASSLVKNTEAFF
TRBJ2-5,TRBV19,TRBD2,-,TGTGCCAGTAGTCCGGGACTAGCGGAGGGGGAGACCCAGTACTTC,CASSPGLAEGETQYF
TRBJ1-2,TRBV5-4,TRBD1,-,TGTGCCAGCAGCTCGCGGGACAGGGCTAGTTATGGCTACACCTTC,CASSSRDRASYGYTF
TRBJ1-2,TRBV6-5,-,-,TGTGCCAGCAGCCTTTTAGGGGGTTACTATGGCTACACCTTC,CASSLLGGYYGYTF
TRBJ2-3,TRBV18,-,once,TGTGCCAGCTCACCACCGAGTGGTGTAGGCACAGATACGCAGTATTTT,CASSPPSGVGTDTQYF
TRBJ2-7,TRBV7-2,TRBD1,-,TGTGCCAGCAGCTTCGGGACAGGAGACTCGCGGGACTTC,CASSFGTGDSRDF
TRBJ2-7,TRBV18,TRBD1,-,TGTGCCAGCTCGCGACAGGGTAGCCACGAGCAGTACTTC,CASSRQGSHEQYF
TRBJ1-1,TRBV7-9,-,-,TGTGCCAGCAGCTTAGCCCGGGACTCCCTGAACACTGAAGCTTTCTTT,CASSLARDSLNTEAFF
TRBJ1-5,TRBV30,TRBD1,-,TGTGCCTGGAGTGTGGACAGGGCCATCAGGCCCCAGCATTTT,CAWSVDRAIRPQHF
TRBJ2-7,TRBV19,TRBD1,-,TGTGCCAGTAGTACCTGGGGACAGGATACCTACGAGCAGTACTTC,CASSTWGQDTYEQYF
TRBJ2-2,TRBV7-9,-,-,TGTGCAGAAGGCGTTGAGGAGCTGTTTTTT,CAEGVEELFF
TRBJ1-5,TRBV28,-,-,TGTGCCAGCAGTTCCTGGACAGACTATAGCAATCAGCCCCAGCATTTT,CASSSWTDYSNQPQHF
TRBJ1-2,TRBV7-9,TRBD1,-,TGTGCCAGCAGCCGAGGGACAGCTAACTATGGCTACACCTTC,CASSRGTANYGYTF
TRBJ2-2,TRBV28,TRBD1,-,TGTGCCAGCAGTTCGACAGGGGGCGGCAGGGAGCTGTTTTTT,CASSSTGGGRELFF
TRBJ2-7,TRBV11-3,-,once,TGTGCCAGCAGCTTAAGTTGCTCTGGCGGCCAGGGCAACTGCGAGCAGTACTTC,CASSLSCSGGQGNCEQYF
TRBJ2-7,TRBV25-1,-,-,TGTGCCAGCAGTGAATTTCGGGGCGGGTCTACCTACGAGCAGTACTTC,CASSEFRGGSTYEQYF
TRBJ1-2,TRBV11-2,-,-,TGTGCCAGCAGCTTAGCGCAGCAAGCTAACTATGGCTACACCTTC,CASSLAQQANYGYTF
TRBJ1-2,TRBV5-8,-,-,TGTGCCAGCAGCTACTGGAGAGGGGACGGCTATGGCTACACCTTC,CASSYWRGDGYGYTF
TRBJ2-4,TRBV4-3,TRBD1,-,TGCGCCAGCAGCCAAGATGCGGACAGGGGATTCAAAAACATTCAGTACTTC,CASSQDADRGFKNIQYF
TRBJ2-2,TRBV9,-,-,TGTGCCAGCAGCGTCGGGGTGGCCGGGGAGCTGTTTTTT,CASSVGVAGELFF
TRBJ2-1,TRBV7-3,-,-,TGTGCCAGCAGCGAAAGCGGCCAGGCTTACAATGAGCAGTTCTTC,CASSESGQAYNEQFF
TRBJ2-7,TRBV28,TRBD2,-,TGTGCCAGCACCGTTAGCGGGAAAAGGTCCTACGAGCAGTACTTC,CASTVSGKRSYEQYF
TRBJ2-7,TRBV15,-,-,TGTGCCACCAGCAGAGAGGTAGCGGCCTCCTACGAGCAGTACTTC,CATSREVAASYEQYF
TRBJ1-6,TRBV6-1,TRBD1,-,TGTGCCAGCAGTGAAGAGGGGGCCGTATCACCCCTCCACTTT,CASSEEGAVSPLHF
TRBJ2-7,TRBV2,-,-,TGTGCCAGCAGTGACCCGGGAGAGCCGACCTACGAGCAGTACTTC,CASSDPGEPTYEQYF
TRBJ1-5,TRBV6-1,-,-,TGTGCCAGCAGTGAAGCGAGGTCCCTTTATAGCAATCAGCCCCAGCATTTT,CASSEARSLYSNQPQHF
TRBJ2-1,TRBV7-2,TRBD1,-,TGTGCCAGCAGCTTAGGGGGACAGGGGGCAACCGGTGAGCAGTTCTTC,CASSLGGQGATGEQFF
TRBJ2-3,TRBV7-2,-,medium-sized,TGTGCCAGCAGCTTAGCTGGGCAGGGAAGCACAGATACGCAGTATTTT,CASSLAGQGSTDTQYF
TRBJ2-2,TRBV2,TRBD1,once,TGTGCCAGCAGGGACAGGGGCAACACCGGGGAGCTGTTTTTT,CASRDRGNTGELFF
TRBJ1-4,TRBV19,-,-,TGTGCCAGTAGTATACCCTCATCGGAAAAACTGTTTTTT,CASSIPSSEKLFF
TRBJ1-1,TRBV11-2,-,-,TGTGCCAGCAGCGGAGCTTTTAGGGCTTCCTTCGAAGCTTTCTTT,CASSGAFRASFEAFF
TRBJ1-5,TRBV6-9,TRBD1,-,TGTGCCAGCAGTCTACAGGGGCAGCCCCAGCATTTT,CASSLQGQPQHF
TRBJ2-1,TRBV7-3,TRBD2,-,TGTGCCAGCAGCCCCGGGACTAGCATCTACAATGAGCAGTTCTTC,CASSPGTSIYNEQFF
TRBJ1-1,TRBV29-1,-,-,TGCAGCGTTGAAGACGGGCTAGGCACTGAAGCTTTCTTT,CSVEDGLGTEAFF
TRBJ2-7,TRBV19,TRBD2,-,TGTGCCAGTATGGGACTAGCACACGAGCAGTACTTC,CASMGLAHEQYF
TRBJ2-7,TRBV6-8,-,once,TGTGCCAGCAGTCCCCCCTCGACGGGACCGCACTACGAGCAGTACTTC,CASSPPSTGPHYEQYF
TRBJ1-4,TRBV10-1,-,-,TGCGCCAGCACCAAGCCAGAGGCTAATGAAAAACTGTTTTTT,CASTKPEANEKLFF
TRBJ1-5,TRBV30,TRBD1,-,TGTGCCTGGAGTCAACAGGGGAATAGCAATCAGCCCCAGCATTTT,CAWSQQGNSNQPQHF
TRBJ1-2,TRBV7-2,TRBD1,-,TGTGCCAGCAGCTTACCACCGACAGGGGTGAGTGGCTACACCTTC,CASSLPPTGVSGYTF
TRBJ2-4,TRBV7-8,TRBD2,few,TGTGCCAGCAGCTTAGAGAACCTAGCGGGGGGGCGCAAAAACATTCAGTACTTC,CASSLENLAGGRKNIQYF
TRBJ2-2,TRBV6-1,-,-,TGTGCCAGCAGAAAGGACGGGGTAAACACCGGGGAGCTGTTTTTT,CASRKDGVNTGELFF
TRBJ1-3,TRBV28,-,-,TGTGCCAGCAGTTTAGAAGTTACAGGAAACACCATATATTTT,CASSLEVTGNTIYF
TRBJ2-3,TRBV5-1,-,-,TGCGCCAGCAGCCAACCAGGGGTCCCAGATACGCAGTATTTT,CASSQPGVPDTQYF
TRBJ1-2,TRBV5-4,TRBD1,-,TGTGCCAGCAGCCTGGACAGGGATGGCTACACCTTC,CASSLDRDGYTF
TRBJ1-2,TRBV4-1,-,few,TGCGCCAGCAGCCAAGATGCAGGTATCTATGGCTACACCTTC,CASSQDAGIYGYTF
TRBJ2-1,TRBV11-1,TRBD2,-,TGTGCCAGCAGCCCTAGCGGGCCACAGTTCTTC,CASSPSGPQFF
TRBJ1-2,TRBV10-3,-,-,TGTGCCATCAGTGAGGCACAGTGGGGCTACACCTTC,CAISEAQWGYTF
TRBJ1-2,TRBV7-3,TRBD1,-,TGTGCCAGCAGCCGACAGGGGGGTTATGGCTACACCTTC,CASSRQGGYGYTF